This T cell receptor (beta chain) is drawn from a study of shared clonotypes between healthy human individuals. Findings of the study overall: Relative to memory subsets, naive subsets generally showed larger estimated richness.

The V end was cut by 1 base, the J end by 4 bases, with 13 bases between. CDR1 SEHNR and CDR2 FQNEAQ come from the germline V gene (reference sequence). The CDR3 sequence is 15 residues long. In the case of this clone: Its antigen remains unknown.

Clones were sequenced by immunoSEQ multiplex PCR, and TCRdb holds only the in-frame ones, with some missing. The table lists hundreds of thousands of clones, 60% to 75% of them singletons, with around 2% in the top ten. The rearrangement links TRBV7-9 to TRBJ1-2; D might be TRBD1 (6 bases). The clonotype was recovered from a woman aged 25-40 years in good health. Material for sequencing was memory CD4+ T cells sorted from blood. Subset described: CD45RA-negative fraction. The CDR3 nucleotides read TGTGCCAGCAGCTTAGAAACAGGGCTCCCCTATGGCTACACCTTC. Encoded protein: CASSLETGLPYGYTF.